This TCR beta chain was recorded in a study of regulatory T cells in long-lasting Graves disease. Study at large: Persistent Graves' disease required over 5 years of antithyroid drugs and positive TSH receptor antibodies. Study outcomes and limitations: Thyroid tissue was not sampled; only peripheral blood was. Among persistent patients, a larger number of public clonotypes were shared (about 3,000) than among newly diagnosed patients (under 1,000).

For this clonotype: Its target is not known.

The time point: persistent/refractory GD, antithyroid drugs over 5 years with positive TRAb. There was RNA extracted from PBMCs, and the TCR library was made from it. In germline, CDR1 is SEHNR, CDR2 FQNEAQ (reference sequence). The CDR3 consists of 18 residues. With V trimmed by 5 bases and J by 0 bases, 13 bases remained unmatched. With iRepertoire HTBI primers and Arm-PCR of CDR3 regions, TCR beta libraries were built. TCRdb called the multiplex PCR reads again in MiXCR, with one record for every CDR3 protein. This sample has 350,000 to 500,000 distinct CDR3 sequences; around a fifth occur once, and the top ten carry around 15%.

This sequence originates from a female donor with Graves disease. The sequenced sample was peripheral blood mononuclear cells (PBMCs), obtained when the disease was refractory, from a patient treated with antithyroid drugs. The chain has TRBV7-9 and TRBJ1-1; 9 bases match TRBD1. The CDR3 nucleotides read TGTGCCAGCAGCCAGGACAGGGGAGTATTTTGGGTGAACACTGAAGCTTTCTTT. Amino acids: CASSQDRGVFWVNTEAFF.